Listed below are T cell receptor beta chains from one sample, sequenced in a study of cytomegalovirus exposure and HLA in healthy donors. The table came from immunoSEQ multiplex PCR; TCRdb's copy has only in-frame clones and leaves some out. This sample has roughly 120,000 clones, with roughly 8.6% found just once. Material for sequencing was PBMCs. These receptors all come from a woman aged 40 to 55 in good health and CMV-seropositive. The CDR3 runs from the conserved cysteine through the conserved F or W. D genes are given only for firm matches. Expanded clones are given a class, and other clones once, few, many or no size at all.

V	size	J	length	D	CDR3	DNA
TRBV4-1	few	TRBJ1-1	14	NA	CASSPRDRRTEAFF	TGCGCCAGCAGCCCGCGTGACAGGCGCACTGAAGCTTTCTTT
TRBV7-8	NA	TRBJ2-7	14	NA	CASSPNPSSYEQYF	TGTGCCAGCAGCCCTAATCCGAGTTCCTACGAGCAGTACTTC
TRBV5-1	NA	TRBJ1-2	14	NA	CASTGSSTPYGYTF	TGCGCCAGCACAGGGTCCTCCACCCCCTATGGCTACACCTTC
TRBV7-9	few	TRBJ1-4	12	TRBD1	CASSLQGQKLFF	TGTGCCAGCAGCTTACAGGGACAGAAACTGTTTTTT
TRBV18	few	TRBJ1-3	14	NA	CASSPGRDGNTIYF	TGTGCCAGCTCACCGGGCAGGGATGGAAACACCATATATTTT
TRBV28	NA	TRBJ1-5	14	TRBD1	CASRPGQGGEPQHF	TGTGCCAGCAGGCCGGGACAGGGGGGTGAGCCCCAGCATTTT
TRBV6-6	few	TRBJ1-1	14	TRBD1	CASSYGTANTEAFF	TGTGCCAGCAGTTACGGGACAGCCAACACTGAAGCTTTCTTT
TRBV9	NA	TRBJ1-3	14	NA	CASSVGNGREDIYF	TGTGCCAGCAGCGTAGGGAACGGACGGGAGGACATATATTTT
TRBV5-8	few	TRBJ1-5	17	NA	CASSPDRRGPSNQPQHF	TGTGCCAGCAGCCCGGACAGAAGAGGGCCTAGCAATCAGCCCCAGCATTTT
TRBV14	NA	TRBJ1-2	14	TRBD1	CASSQDRGVDGYTF	TGTGCCAGCAGCCAAGACAGGGGGGTCGATGGCTACACCTTC
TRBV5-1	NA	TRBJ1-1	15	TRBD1	CASSASGTGTTEAFF	TGCGCCAGCAGCGCCTCCGGGACAGGGACCACTGAAGCTTTCTTT
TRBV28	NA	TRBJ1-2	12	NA	CATIQGYTGYTF	TGTGCCACAATTCAGGGGTATACGGGCTACACCTTC
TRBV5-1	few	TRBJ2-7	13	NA	CASSPRVGYEQYF	TGCGCCAGCAGCCCAAGAGTGGGCTACGAGCAGTACTTC
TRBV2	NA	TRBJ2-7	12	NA	CASSKSSYEQYF	TGTGCCAGCAGCAAATCCTCCTACGAGCAGTACTTC
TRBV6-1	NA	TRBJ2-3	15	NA	CASSEQKQGTDTQYF	TGTGCCAGCAGTGAACAGAAGCAGGGGACAGATACGCAGTATTTT
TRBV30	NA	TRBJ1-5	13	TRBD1	CAWRGQSNQPQHF	TGTGCCTGGAGGGGACAGAGCAATCAGCCCCAGCATTTT
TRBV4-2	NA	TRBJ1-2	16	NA	CASSQDRQGEYYGYTF	TGTGCCAGCAGCCAAGATCGGCAGGGCGAATACTATGGCTACACCTTC
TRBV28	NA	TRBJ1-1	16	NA	CASSRTTGRRGTEAFF	TGTGCCAGCAGTCGAACAACAGGGCGAAGGGGGACTGAAGCTTTCTTT
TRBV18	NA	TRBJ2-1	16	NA	CASSPFVRGGYNEQFF	TGTGCCAGCTCCCCGTTCGTGAGGGGGGGTTACAATGAGCAGTTCTTC
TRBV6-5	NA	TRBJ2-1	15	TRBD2	CASRPPSGGDNEQFF	TGTGCCAGCAGGCCTCCTAGCGGGGGGGACAATGAGCAGTTCTTC
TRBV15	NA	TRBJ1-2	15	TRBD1	CATSSRQGPIGGYTF	TGTGCCACCAGCAGCAGACAGGGGCCGATCGGTGGCTACACCTTC
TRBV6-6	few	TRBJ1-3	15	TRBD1	CASSYDGTGGNTIYF	TGTGCCAGCAGTTACGACGGGACAGGTGGAAACACCATATATTTT
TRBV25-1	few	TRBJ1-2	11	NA	CASSTGDGYTF	TGTGCCAGCAGTACGGGGGATGGCTACACCTTC
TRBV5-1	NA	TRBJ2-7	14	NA	CASRGGQPDYEQYF	TGCGCCAGCCGGGGGGGACAGCCGGACTACGAGCAGTACTTC
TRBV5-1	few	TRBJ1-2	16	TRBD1	CASSYRGQARNYGYTF	TGCGCCAGCAGCTACAGGGGACAGGCAAGGAACTATGGCTACACCTTC
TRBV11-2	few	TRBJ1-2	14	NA	CASSLDPGLAGYTF	TGTGCCAGCAGCTTAGATCCCGGTCTTGCTGGCTACACCTTC
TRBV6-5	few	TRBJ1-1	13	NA	CAAARRGNTEAFF	TGTGCCGCCGCCAGGAGGGGGAACACTGAAGCTTTCTTT
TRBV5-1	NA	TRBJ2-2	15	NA	CASSGVGAGTGELFF	TGCGCCAGCAGCGGTGTAGGGGCAGGGACCGGGGAGCTGTTTTTT
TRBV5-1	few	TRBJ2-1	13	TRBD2	CASMLAGNNEQFF	TGCGCCAGCATGCTAGCGGGGAACAATGAGCAGTTCTTC
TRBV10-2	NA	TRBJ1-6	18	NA	CASSITIPRDEDNSPLHF	TGCGCCAGCAGTATTACAATTCCCAGGGATGAGGATAATTCACCCCTCCACTTT
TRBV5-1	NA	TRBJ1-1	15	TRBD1	CASSLEGAVNTEAFF	TGCGCCAGCAGCTTGGAGGGGGCAGTGAACACTGAAGCTTTCTTT
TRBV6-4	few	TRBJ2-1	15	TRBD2	CASSEGRGGPNEQFF	TGTGCCAGCAGTGAAGGGCGGGGGGGCCCAAATGAGCAGTTCTTC
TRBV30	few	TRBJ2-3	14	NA	CAWSGGLGSDTQYF	TGTGCCTGGAGTGGGGGCCTAGGTTCAGATACGCAGTATTTT
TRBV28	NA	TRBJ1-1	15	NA	CASSSQGQGNTEAFF	TGTGCCAGCAGTTCCCAGGGTCAGGGGAACACTGAAGCTTTCTTT
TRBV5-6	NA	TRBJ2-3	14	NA	CASSRWESTDTQYF	TGTGCCAGCAGCCGGTGGGAGAGCACAGATACGCAGTATTTT
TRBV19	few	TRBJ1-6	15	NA	CASSLQDNYNSPLHF	TGTGCCAGTAGTCTCCAGGACAACTATAATTCACCCCTCCACTTT